These T cell receptor beta chains were read from a single sample in a study of CXCR3-negative and CXCR3-positive naive CD8 T cells. TCRdb re-called the 5' RACE reads, yielding one record per CDR3 amino acid sequence without DNA. Its listing shows over 55,000 distinct CDR3 sequences. Specimen: memory CD8+ T cells from blood. These receptors were taken from a human donor in good health. Some clones in this sample may be carry-over from other donors' samples. Both conserved end residues are part of each CDR3.

v_call	j_call	cdr3_aa
TRBV23-1	TRBJ1-1	CASRLLGMNTEAFF
TRBV18	TRBJ2-2	CASSPRRGNTGELFF
TRBV6-5	TRBJ2-2	CASSYSEARGAPGELFF
TRBV6-1	TRBJ2-3	CATKEGFRADTQYF
TRBV12-3/TRBV12-4	TRBJ2-7	CASSDTKDPNYEQYF
TRBV29-1	TRBJ2-7	CSVRETGGYEQYF
TRBV29-1	TRBJ2-1	CSTRGGAAYNEQFF
TRBV7-3	TRBJ2-3	CASSSGQTDTQYF
TRBV29-1	TRBJ2-7	CSVVGEMEQYF
TRBV11-2	TRBJ2-7	CASSLELAGVPYEQYF
TRBV9	TRBJ2-1	CASSVEGQAHNEQFF
TRBV10-3	TRBJ2-2	CAISDNLAGELFF
TRBV6-6	TRBJ2-3	CASSAPWAGGNTDTQYF
TRBV15	TRBJ2-1	CATSRDLTSGDGNEQFF
TRBV15	TRBJ1-1	CATSRGVGNTEAFF
TRBV4-3	TRBJ1-5	CASSQVTGQPQHF
TRBV7-9	TRBJ2-1	CASSLDRGARPYEQYF
TRBV12-3/TRBV12-4	TRBJ2-7	CASSWTGPYEQYF
TRBV21-1	TRBJ1-5	CASSKANFLNNQPQHF
TRBV11-2	TRBJ2-3	CASSFPWGTDTQYF
TRBV7-9	TRBJ1-2	CASSSLDSTPYGYTF
TRBV3-1	TRBJ2-7	CASSPIIYGGYEQYF
TRBV14	TRBJ1-6	CASSQETRTTLYNSPLHF
TRBV7-9	TRBJ1-1	CASSLGQNTEAFF
TRBV7-6	TRBJ2-7	CASSSPTGFYEQYF
TRBV9	TRBJ2-1	CASSVGNSYNEQFF
TRBV28	TRBJ1-5	CASSSAWGANQPQHF